The present entry profiles one T cell receptor beta chain with its context. Its matching antigen is unknown. CDR1 and CDR2 from the germline V gene are LNHDA and SQIVND (reference sequence). The CDR3 has 13 residues. V gave up 7 bases and J gave up 4 bases, with 13 bases separating them. Profiling relied on immunoSEQ multiplex PCR, and the TCRdb table lists in-frame clones only, not all of them. The repertoire has more than 100,000 clones, around 81% of them found once; the top ten carry around 12%. These data belong to a study of glioma-infiltrating T cells after dendritic cell vaccination. Looking at the study overall: Dendritic cell vaccine was injected intradermally three times, biweekly.

Findings and caveats of the study: Few patients contributed both blood and tumor specimens.

Only patients with spare fresh-frozen tumor and over two years of follow-up were included. None of the glioblastoma patients had an isocitrate dehydrogenase mutation. The rearrangement uses TRBV19 and TRBJ1-2; D remains ambiguous. The material was blood, obtained before dendritic cell vaccination. The source is a human donor with glioblastoma. The DNA of the CDR3 is TGTGCCAGTACTCTGGGTGAGGGCTATGGCTACACCTTC. Translation gives CASTLGEGYGYTF.